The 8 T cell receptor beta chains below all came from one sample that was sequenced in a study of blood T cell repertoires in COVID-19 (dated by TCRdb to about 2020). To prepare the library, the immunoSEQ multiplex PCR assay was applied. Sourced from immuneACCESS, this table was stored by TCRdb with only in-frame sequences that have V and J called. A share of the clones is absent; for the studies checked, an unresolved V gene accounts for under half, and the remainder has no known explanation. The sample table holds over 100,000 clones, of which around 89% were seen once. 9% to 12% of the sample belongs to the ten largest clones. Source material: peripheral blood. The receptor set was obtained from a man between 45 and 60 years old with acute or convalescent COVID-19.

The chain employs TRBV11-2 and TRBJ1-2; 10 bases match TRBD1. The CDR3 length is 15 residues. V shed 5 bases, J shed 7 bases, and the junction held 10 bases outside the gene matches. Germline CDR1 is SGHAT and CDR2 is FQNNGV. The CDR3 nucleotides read TGTGCCAGCAGCCCAACCTACGGGACAGGGGCTGGCTACACCTTC. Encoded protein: CASSPTYGTGAGYTF.

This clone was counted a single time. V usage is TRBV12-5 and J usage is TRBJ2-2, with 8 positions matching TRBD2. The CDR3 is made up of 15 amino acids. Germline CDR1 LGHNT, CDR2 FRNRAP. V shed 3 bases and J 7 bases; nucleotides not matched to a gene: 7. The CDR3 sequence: CASGFGGRWVGELFF. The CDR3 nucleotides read TGTGCTAGTGGTTTTGGCGGGAGGTGGGTCGGGGAGCTGTTTTTT.

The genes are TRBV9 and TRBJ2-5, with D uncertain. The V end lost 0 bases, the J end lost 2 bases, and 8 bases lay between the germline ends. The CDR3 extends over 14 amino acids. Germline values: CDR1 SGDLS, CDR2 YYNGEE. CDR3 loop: CASSVGSSQETQYF. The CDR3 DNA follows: TGTGCCAGCAGCGTAGGTAGTAGTCAAGAGACCCAGTACTTC.

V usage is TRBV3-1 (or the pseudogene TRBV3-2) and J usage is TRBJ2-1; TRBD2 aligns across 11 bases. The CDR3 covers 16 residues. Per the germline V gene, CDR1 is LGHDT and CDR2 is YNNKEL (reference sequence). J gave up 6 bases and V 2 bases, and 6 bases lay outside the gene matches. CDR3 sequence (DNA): TGTGCCAGCAGCCAATTGCCCGGGACTAGCGGCAATGAGCAGTTCTTC. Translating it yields CASSQLPGTSGNEQFF.

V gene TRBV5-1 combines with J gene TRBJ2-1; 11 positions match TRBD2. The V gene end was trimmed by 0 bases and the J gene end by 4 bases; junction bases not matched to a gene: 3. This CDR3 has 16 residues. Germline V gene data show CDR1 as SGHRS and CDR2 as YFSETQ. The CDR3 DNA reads TGCGCCAGCAGCTTGGCGGCTAGCGGGGGGTACAATGAGCAGTTCTTC. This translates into CASSLAASGGYNEQFF.

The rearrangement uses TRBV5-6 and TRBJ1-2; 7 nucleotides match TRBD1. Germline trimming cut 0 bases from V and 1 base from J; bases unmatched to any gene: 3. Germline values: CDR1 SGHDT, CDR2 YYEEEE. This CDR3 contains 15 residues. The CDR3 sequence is CASSLGDSNNYGYTF. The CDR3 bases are TGTGCCAGCAGCTTGGGGGACAGTAATAACTATGGCTACACCTTC.

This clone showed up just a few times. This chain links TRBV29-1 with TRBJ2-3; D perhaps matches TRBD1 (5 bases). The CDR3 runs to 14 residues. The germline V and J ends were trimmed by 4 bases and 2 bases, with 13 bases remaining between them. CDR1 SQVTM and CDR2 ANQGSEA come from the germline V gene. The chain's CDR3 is CSVGRTSPTDTQYF. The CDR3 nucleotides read TGCAGCGTTGGCCGGACATCCCCCACAGATACGCAGTATTTT.

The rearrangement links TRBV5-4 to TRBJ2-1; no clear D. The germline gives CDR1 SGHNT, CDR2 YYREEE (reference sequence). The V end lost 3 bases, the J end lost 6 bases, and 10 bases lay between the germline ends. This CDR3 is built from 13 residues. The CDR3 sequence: CASSSLSRNEQFF. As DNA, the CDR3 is TGTGCCAGCAGCTCTCTCAGTCGCAATGAGCAGTTCTTC.